This T cell receptor beta chain was obtained from a study of T-cell memory formation after mild COVID-19. Study as a whole: Among the donors, TCR clusters were largely specific to each donor. Overall study findings and caveats: Mostly located in CM and EM were contracting CD4+ clones, with contracting CD8+ clones located in EMRA. That cross-reactive memory joined was suggested by some responding clones appearing in pre-infection memory.

This clonotype was detected a few times. What it recognizes is unknown. Amplification by 5'RACE using constant-segment primers produced TCR alpha and TCR beta cDNA libraries that carried sample barcodes and UMIs. TCRdb reprocessed the 5' RACE reads with MiXCR, giving one entry per CDR3 protein. The sample carries under 300,000 distinct CDR3 sequences, approximately 8.4% recorded once. Sequencing was performed on PBMCs or a T cell subset sorted from them (not recorded which). The TCR sequence derives from a man aged 18 to 29 who had mild COVID-19 (a few samples of this study predate the infection). Cell type and time point are not known.

The CDR3 coding sequence is TGTGCCAGCAGCTTGGTGGACTCGGGCAGTCCGGGTTGGGAAAAACTGTTTTTT. Protein sequence: CASSLVDSGSPGWEKLFF. The rearrangement uses TRBV5-5 and TRBJ1-4; the D is unclear. Trimming took off 0 bases at V and 8 bases at J, with 23 bases between the two ends. CDR3 length: 18 amino acids. Germline CDR1 SGHKS, CDR2 YYEKEE (reference sequence).